This T cell receptor beta chain appears in the sequencing data of a study of OX40 agonist ivuxolimab in advanced cancers. Findings of the study overall: Expanded peripheral T cells had an undetermined antigen specificity. With doses of 0.1-3.0 mg/kg, partial responders showed among the lowest clonal expansion.

Data came from immunoSEQ multiplex PCR; TCRdb stores just in-frame clones and leaves some out. The data contain more than 45,000 clones, 65% to 85% of them seen just once; the ten biggest clones take up roughly 1.1%. Trimming removed 0 bases at V and 6 bases at J, with 21 bases between. CDR1 LGHNA and CDR2 YSLEER come from the germline V gene. This CDR3 spans 18 amino acids. A note on this clone: The antigen is undetermined.

The sample consisted of CD4+ or CD8+ T cells sorted from blood, taken in a trial of the OX40 agonist ivuxolimab. The clonotype was recovered from an adult with an advanced solid tumor such as melanoma, head and neck, liver or kidney cancer. The chain carries TRBV4-3 and TRBJ2-1; D possibly corresponds to TRBD2 (6 bases). Here the CDR3 reads CASSQEKGPGTHANEQFF. The CDR3 DNA reads TGCGCCAGCAGCCAAGAAAAGGGGCCCGGGACTCATGCCAATGAGCAGTTCTTC.